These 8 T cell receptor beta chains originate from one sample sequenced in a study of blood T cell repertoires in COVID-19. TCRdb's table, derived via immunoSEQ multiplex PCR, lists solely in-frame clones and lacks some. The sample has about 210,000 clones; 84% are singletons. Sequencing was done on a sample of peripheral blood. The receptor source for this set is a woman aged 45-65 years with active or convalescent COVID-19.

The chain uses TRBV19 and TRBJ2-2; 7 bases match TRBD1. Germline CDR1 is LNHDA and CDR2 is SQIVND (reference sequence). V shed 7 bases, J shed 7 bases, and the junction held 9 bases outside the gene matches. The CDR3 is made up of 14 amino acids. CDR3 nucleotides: TGTGCCAGTACCCCGACAGGGCAAAACGGGGAGCTGTTTTTT. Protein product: CASTPTGQNGELFF.

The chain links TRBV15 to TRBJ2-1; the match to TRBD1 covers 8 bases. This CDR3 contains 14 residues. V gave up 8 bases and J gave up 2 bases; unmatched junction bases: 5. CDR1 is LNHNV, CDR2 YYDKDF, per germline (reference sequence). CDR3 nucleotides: TGTGCCACCTCGTACAGGGGGGCCTACAATGAGCAGTTCTTC. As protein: CATSYRGAYNEQFF.

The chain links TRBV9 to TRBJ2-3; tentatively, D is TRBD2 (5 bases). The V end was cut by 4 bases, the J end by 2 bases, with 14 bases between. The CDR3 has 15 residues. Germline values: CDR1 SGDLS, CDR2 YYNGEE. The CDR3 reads CASSLIGLSTDTQYF. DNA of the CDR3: TGTGCCAGCAGCTTGATCGGACTCTCCACAGATACGCAGTATTTT.

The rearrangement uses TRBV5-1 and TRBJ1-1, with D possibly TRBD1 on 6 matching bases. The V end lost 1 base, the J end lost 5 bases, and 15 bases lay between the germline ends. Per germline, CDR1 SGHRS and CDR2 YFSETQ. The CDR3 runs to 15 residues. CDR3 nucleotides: TGCGCCAGCAGCTTGATGGGACAAGGGGGTACTGAAGCTTTCTTT. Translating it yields CASSLMGQGGTEAFF. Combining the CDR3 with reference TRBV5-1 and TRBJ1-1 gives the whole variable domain KAGVTQTPRYLIKTRGQQVTLSCSPISGHRSVSWYQQTPGQGLQFLFEYFSETQRNKGNFPGRFSGRQFSNSRSEMNVSTLELGDSALYLCASSLMGQGGTEAFFGQGTRLTVV.

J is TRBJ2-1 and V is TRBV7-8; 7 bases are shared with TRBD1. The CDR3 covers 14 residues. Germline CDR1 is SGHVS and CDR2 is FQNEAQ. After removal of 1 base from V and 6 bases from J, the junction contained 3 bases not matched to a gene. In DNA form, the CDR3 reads TGTGCCAGCAGCTTAGTAGCAGGGGGCAATGAGCAGTTCTTC. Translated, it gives CASSLVAGGNEQFF.

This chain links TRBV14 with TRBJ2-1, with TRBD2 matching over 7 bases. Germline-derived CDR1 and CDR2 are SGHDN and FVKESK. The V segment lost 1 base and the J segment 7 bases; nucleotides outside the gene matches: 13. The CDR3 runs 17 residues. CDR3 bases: TGTGCCAGCAGCCAAGGAGCGGGATTAATGTATTGGAATGAGCAGTTCTTC. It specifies CASSQGAGLMYWNEQFF.

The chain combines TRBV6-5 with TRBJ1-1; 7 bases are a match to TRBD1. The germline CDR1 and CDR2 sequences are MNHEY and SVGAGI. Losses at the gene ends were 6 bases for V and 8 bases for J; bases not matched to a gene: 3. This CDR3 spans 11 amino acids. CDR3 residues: CASRGGREAFF. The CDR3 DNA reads TGTGCCAGCAGAGGGGGCAGAGAAGCTTTCTTT.

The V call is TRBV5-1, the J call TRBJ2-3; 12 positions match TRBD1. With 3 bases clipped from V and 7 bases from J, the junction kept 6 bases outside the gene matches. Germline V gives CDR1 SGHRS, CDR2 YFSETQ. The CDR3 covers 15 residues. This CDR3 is CASSYGTGGENTQYF. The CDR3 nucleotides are TGCGCCAGCAGCTACGGGACAGGGGGCGAGAATACGCAGTATTTT.